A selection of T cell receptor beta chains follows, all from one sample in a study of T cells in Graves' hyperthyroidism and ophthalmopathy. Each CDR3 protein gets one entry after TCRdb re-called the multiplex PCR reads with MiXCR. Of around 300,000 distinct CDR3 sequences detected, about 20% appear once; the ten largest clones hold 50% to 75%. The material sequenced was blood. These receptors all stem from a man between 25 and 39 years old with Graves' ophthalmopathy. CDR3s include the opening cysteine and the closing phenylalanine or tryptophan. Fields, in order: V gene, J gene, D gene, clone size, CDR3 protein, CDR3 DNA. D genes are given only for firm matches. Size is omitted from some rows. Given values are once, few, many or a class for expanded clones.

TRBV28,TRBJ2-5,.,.,CASSYFTGTETQYF,TGTGCCAGCAGTTATTTTACGGGAACGGAGACCCAGTACTTC
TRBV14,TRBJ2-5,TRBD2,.,CASSQNGGAETQYF,TGTGCCAGCAGCCAAAACGGGGGGGCGGAGACCCAGTACTTC
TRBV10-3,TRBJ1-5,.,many,CAISEYTGRGQPQHF,TGTGCCATCAGTGAATACACAGGGCGAGGACAGCCCCAGCATTTT
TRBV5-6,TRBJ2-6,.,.,CASSHRAGANVLTF,TGTGCCAGCAGCCACAGGGCTGGGGCCAACGTCCTGACTTTC
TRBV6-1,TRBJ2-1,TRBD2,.,CASRALAGGPRNEQFF,TGTGCCAGCAGAGCCCTAGCGGGAGGGCCACGGAATGAGCAGTTCTTC
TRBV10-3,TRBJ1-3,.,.,CAISSDRVSGNTIYF,TGTGCCATCAGCTCCGACCGAGTCTCTGGAAACACCATATATTTT
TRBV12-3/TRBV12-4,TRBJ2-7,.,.,CASSLGRWGSSYEQYF,TGTGCCAGCAGTTTAGGGAGGTGGGGCAGCTCCTACGAGCAGTACTTC
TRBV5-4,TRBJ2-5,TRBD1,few,CASSLGDREETQYF,TGTGCCAGCAGCTTGGGGGACAGGGAAGAGACCCAGTACTTC
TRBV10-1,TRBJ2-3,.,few,CASSEPGMSTDTQYF,TGCGCCAGCAGTGAGCCGGGGATGAGCACAGATACGCAGTATTTT
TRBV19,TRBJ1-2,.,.,CASSIQGLYGYTF,TGTGCCAGTAGTATACAGGGTCTCTATGGCTACACCTTC
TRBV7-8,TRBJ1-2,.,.,CASSRSNVATSYGYTF,TGTGCCAGCAGCCGGTCCAATGTGGCGACCTCCTATGGCTACACCTTC
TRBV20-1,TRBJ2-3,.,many,CSARWGTSTDTQYF,TGCAGTGCTAGATGGGGGACTAGCACAGATACGCAGTATTTT
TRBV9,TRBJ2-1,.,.,CASSVEGGLKFF,TGTGCCAGCAGCGTAGAAGGGGGATTAAAGTTCTTC
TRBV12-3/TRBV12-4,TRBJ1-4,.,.,CASSFGAREKLFF,TGTGCCAGCAGTTTCGGGGCCAGGGAAAAACTGTTTTTT
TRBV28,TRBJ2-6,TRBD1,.,CASSRVDRAGADVLTF,TGTGCCAGCAGCCGCGTCGACAGGGCTGGGGCCGACGTCCTGACTTTC
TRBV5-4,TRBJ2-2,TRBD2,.,CASSAGLAVAGELFF,TGTGCCAGCAGCGCGGGACTAGCTGTAGCCGGGGAGCTGTTTTTT